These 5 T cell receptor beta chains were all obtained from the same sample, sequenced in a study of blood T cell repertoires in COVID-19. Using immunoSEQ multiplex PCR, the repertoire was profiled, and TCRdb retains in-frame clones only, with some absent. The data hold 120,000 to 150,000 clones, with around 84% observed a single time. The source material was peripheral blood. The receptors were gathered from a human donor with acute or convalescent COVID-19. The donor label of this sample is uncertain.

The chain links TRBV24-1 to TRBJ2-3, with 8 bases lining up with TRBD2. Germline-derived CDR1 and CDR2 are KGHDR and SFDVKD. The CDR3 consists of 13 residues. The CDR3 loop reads CATAGGGADTQYF. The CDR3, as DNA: TGTGCGACGGCCGGGGGGGGCGCAGATACGCAGTATTTT.

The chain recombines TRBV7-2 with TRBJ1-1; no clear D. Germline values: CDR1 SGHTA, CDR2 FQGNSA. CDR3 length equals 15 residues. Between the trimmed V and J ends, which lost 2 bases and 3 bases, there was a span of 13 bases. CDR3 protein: CASSLKETPHTEAFF. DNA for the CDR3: TGTGCCAGCAGCTTAAAAGAGACTCCTCACACTGAAGCTTTCTTT.

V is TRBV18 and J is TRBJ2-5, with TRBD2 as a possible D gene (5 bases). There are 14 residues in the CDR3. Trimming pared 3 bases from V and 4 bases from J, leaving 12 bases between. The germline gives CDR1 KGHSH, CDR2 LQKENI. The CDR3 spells CASSPRSGSETQYF. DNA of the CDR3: TGTGCCAGCTCACCGAGGTCGGGGTCAGAGACCCAGTACTTC.

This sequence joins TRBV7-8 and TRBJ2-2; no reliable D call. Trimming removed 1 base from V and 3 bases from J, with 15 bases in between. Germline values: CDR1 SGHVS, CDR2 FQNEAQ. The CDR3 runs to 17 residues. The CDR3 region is CASSLGRHLPHTGELFF. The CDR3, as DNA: TGTGCCAGCAGCTTAGGCCGACATTTACCACACACCGGGGAGCTGTTTTTT.

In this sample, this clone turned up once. The CDR3 sequence is CASSQERNRNTEAFF. CDR3 coding DNA: TGTGCCAGCAGTCAGGAAAGGAACAGGAACACTGAAGCTTTCTTT. This sequence joins TRBV6-5 and TRBJ1-1, with unresolved D. With 5 bases removed from V and 1 base from J, the gap between germline ends came to 14 bases. The CDR3 is 15 amino acids. Germline assignment: CDR1 MNHEY and CDR2 SVGAGI.